This T cell receptor beta chain was profiled in a study of response to subunit inactivated influenza vaccine. TCRdb redid the calling of the RT-PCR reads with MiXCR, one entry per CDR3 protein. The table records roughly 550,000 distinct CDR3 sequences, approximately 22% of them present only once. In germline, CDR1 is SNHLY, CDR2 FYNNEI. This CDR3 has 15 amino acids. V shed 0 bases and J shed 2 bases, with 9 bases lying between them. These data are also associated with another study on T cells expressing NK-cell markers. Turning to that study: UMI-tagged 5'RACE template switching yielded the TCR beta cDNA.

The sample here was CD4+ T cells sorted from PBMCs, taken approximately 12 days after vaccination. The clonotype was recovered from a man in his fifties who received an inactivated influenza vaccine. The V call is TRBV2, the J call TRBJ2-3; D is uncertain. As DNA, the CDR3 is TGTGCCAGCAGTGAAGCGATGCGGAACACAGATACGCAGTATTTT. It translates to CASSEAMRNTDTQYF.